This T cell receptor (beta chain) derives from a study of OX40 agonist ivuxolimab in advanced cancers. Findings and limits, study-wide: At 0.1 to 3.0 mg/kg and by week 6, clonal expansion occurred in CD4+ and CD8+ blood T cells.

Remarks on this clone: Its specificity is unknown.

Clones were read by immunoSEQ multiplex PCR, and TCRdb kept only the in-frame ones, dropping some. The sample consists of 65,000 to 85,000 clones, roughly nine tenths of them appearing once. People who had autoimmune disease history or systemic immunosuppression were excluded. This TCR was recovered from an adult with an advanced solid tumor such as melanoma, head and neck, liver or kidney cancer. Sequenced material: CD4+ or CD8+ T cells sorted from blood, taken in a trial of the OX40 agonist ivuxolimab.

Written as DNA, the CDR3 is TGCGCCAGCAGCTTGGTCGGTTGGGGGAGGGCCCGGGAGACCCAGTACTTC. Residues: CASSLVGWGRARETQYF. The J gene is TRBJ2-5, the V gene TRBV5-1, with 7 bases identical to TRBD2. The trim removed 0 bases at V and 5 bases at J, leaving 13 bases unmatched. This CDR3 has 17 amino acids. Germline V gives CDR1 SGHRS, CDR2 YFSETQ. The variable domain in full, completed from reference TRBV5-1 and TRBJ2-5, reads KAGVTQTPRYLIKTRGQQVTLSCSPISGHRSVSWYQQTPGQGLQFLFEYFSETQRNKGNFPGRFSGRQFSNSRSEMNVSTLELGDSALYLCASSLVGWGRARETQYFGPGTRLLVL.